A single sample gave rise to the 21 T cell receptor beta chains below, sequenced in a study of blood T cell repertoires in COVID-19. Assay: immunoSEQ multiplex PCR; the TCRdb copy retains only in-frame clones and omits some. The sample consists of 300,000 to 350,000 clones, 90% of them appearing once. Source material: peripheral blood. Source of these receptors: a woman aged 25 to 45 with COVID-19, enrolled during active disease.

The CDR3 sequence: CASSPSLAGTKTQYF. As DNA, the CDR3 is TGTGCCAGCAGTCCCTCCCTAGCGGGAACAAAGACCCAGTACTTC. The chain couples TRBV28 to TRBJ2-5; 9 nucleotides line up with TRBD2. V was clipped by 5 bases and J by 6 bases; unmatched bases: 10. The CDR3 is made up of 15 amino acids. CDR1 and CDR2 from the germline V gene are MDHEN and SYDVKM.

This clone has only a few counts. The gene calls are TRBV28 and TRBJ1-1; 9 bases match TRBD1. With 7 bases clipped from V and 5 bases from J, the junction kept 8 bases outside the gene matches. Germline V gives CDR1 MDHEN, CDR2 SYDVKM. The CDR3 spans 14 residues. CDR3 region: CASTNPGQGTEAFF. The CDR3, as DNA: TGTGCCAGCACAAACCCGGGACAGGGAACTGAAGCTTTCTTT. The full variable domain, rest sourced from reference TRBV28 and TRBJ1-1, is DVKVTQSSRYLVKRTGEKVFLECVQDMDHENMFWYRQDPGLGLRLIYFSYDVKMKEKGDIPEGYSVSREKKERFSLILESASTNQTSMYLCASTNPGQGTEAFFGQGTRLTVV.

CDR3 loop: CASSLGGVAGETQYF. CDR3 coding DNA: TGTGCCAGCAGCTTAGGGGGGGTAGCGGGAGAGACCCAGTACTTC. V is TRBV11-2 and J is TRBJ2-5, with 7 positions matching TRBD2. V was clipped by 1 base and J by 4 bases; unmatched bases: 6. Germline V CDR1 and CDR2: SGHAT, FQNNGV. This CDR3 is 15 amino acids long.

The V gene is TRBV7-3, the J gene TRBJ2-1, with 8 bases matching TRBD2. The CDR3 is 15 amino acids. With V trimmed by 5 bases and J by 8 bases, 11 bases remained unmatched. Germline CDR1 reads SGHTA; CDR2 reads FQGTGA. Here the CDR3 reads CASSPQAGVGDEQFF. The CDR3 DNA is TGTGCCAGCAGCCCCCAAGCGGGAGTGGGGGATGAGCAGTTCTTC. The full variable domain, completed using reference TRBV7-3 and TRBJ2-1, is GAGVSQTPSNKVTEKGKYVELRCDPISGHTALYWYRQSLGQGPEFLIYFQGTGAADDSGLPNDRFFAVRPEGSVSTLKIQRTERGDSAVYLCASSPQAGVGDEQFFGPGTRLTVL.

The chain is built from TRBV7-2 and TRBJ1-2; 8 bases map to TRBD1. The CDR3 has 13 amino acids. J was trimmed by 7 bases and V by 4 bases; bases with no gene match: 5. Per the germline V gene, CDR1 is SGHTA and CDR2 is FQGNSA. The DNA of the CDR3 is TGTGCCAGCAGCTGGACAGGGTCCGTTGGCTACACCTTC. It encodes CASSWTGSVGYTF.

The chain is built from TRBV28 and TRBJ2-3; TRBD2 matches at 7 bases. The CDR3 consists of 17 residues. V was pared by 4 bases and J by 0 bases, with 10 bases of the junction left unmatched. The germline V gene has CDR1 MDHEN and CDR2 SYDVKM. The CDR3 reads CASSSPTSAASTDTQYF. CDR3 nucleotide sequence: TGTGCCAGCAGTTCCCCTACTAGCGCCGCGAGCACAGATACGCAGTATTTT.

This chain connects TRBV4-2 to TRBJ2-1; D possibly corresponds to TRBD2 (6 bases). V was pared by 4 bases and J by 4 bases, with 20 bases between. Germline CDR1 reads LGHNA; CDR2 reads YNFKEQ. This CDR3 region has 17 residues. The CDR3 loop reads CASSPRLGTDTYNEQFF. The CDR3 DNA follows: TGTGCCAGCAGCCCCCGACTAGGGACCGATACTTACAATGAGCAGTTCTTC.

The chain combines TRBV2 with TRBJ2-7; 12 nucleotides match TRBD2. The ends lost 6 bases at V and 7 bases at J; junction bases unmatched: 10. Germline CDR1 SNHLY, CDR2 FYNNEI. The CDR3 covers 15 residues. CDR3 DNA sequence: TGTGCCAGCAGCCAACAACTAGCGGGAGGAAAAGAGCAGTACTTC. This translates into CASSQQLAGGKEQYF.

The rearrangement links TRBV9 to TRBJ2-1, with 10 bases that match TRBD2. The ends lost 4 bases at V and 1 base at J; junction bases unmatched: 8. This CDR3 is 17 amino acids long. Germline V CDR1 and CDR2: SGDLS, YYNGEE. DNA of the CDR3: TGTGCCAGCAGCTCGCGGCTAGCGGGAGTTTCCTACAATGAGCAGTTCTTC. Protein product: CASSSRLAGVSYNEQFF.

This sequence joins TRBV9 and TRBJ2-4, with 12 positions matching TRBD2. V shed 0 bases and J 4 bases; nucleotides not matched to a gene: 2. CDR3 length: 16 residues. Germline CDR1 reads SGDLS; CDR2 reads YYNGEE. CDR3 DNA: TGTGCCAGCAGCGTAGAGGGGACTAGCGGGAAAAACATTCAGTACTTC. Its translation: CASSVEGTSGKNIQYF.

This chain uses TRBV6-5 with TRBJ1-2, with D hard to call. This CDR3 has 13 residues. The V gene's germline CDR1 is MNHEY and CDR2 SVGAGI. V was clipped by 5 bases and J by 4 bases, with 11 bases between them. The CDR3 DNA reads as TGTGCCAGCAGTCTGACATTGGGCTATGGCTACACCTTC. Its translation is CASSLTLGYGYTF.

The genes are TRBV30 and TRBJ2-1, with D perhaps TRBD2 (6 bases). Germline lookup yields CDR1 GTSNPN and CDR2 SVGIG (reference sequence). The CDR3 runs to 11 residues. Trimming shortened V by 1 base and J by 10 bases, and 8 bases separated the two germline ends. Written as DNA, the CDR3 is TGTGCCTGGAGTGGGGGGGTGGAGCAGTTCTTC. It codes for CAWSGGVEQFF.

The rearrangement uses TRBV5-4 and TRBJ2-2; TRBD1 matches 8 bases. Per the germline V gene, CDR1 is SGHNT and CDR2 is YYREEE (reference sequence). Germline trimming cut 4 bases from V and 1 base from J; bases unmatched to any gene: 6. The CDR3 has 16 residues. CDR3 DNA sequence: TGTGCCAGCAGCGCCAGACAGGGGCAGAACACCGGGGAGCTGTTTTTT. Translated: CASSARQGQNTGELFF. Supplemented by reference TRBV5-4 and TRBJ2-2, the full variable domain reads ETGVTQSPTHLIKTRGQQVTLRCSSQSGHNTVSWYQQALGQGPQFIFQYYREEENGRGNFPPRFSGLQFPNYSSELNVNALELDDSALYLCASSARQGQNTGELFFGEGSRLTVL.

V usage is TRBV4-1 and J usage is TRBJ2-3; no clear D gene. The germline CDR1 and CDR2 sequences are MGHRA and YSYEKL. V was trimmed by 0 bases and J by 5 bases, leaving 6 bases between them. The CDR3 contains 13 residues. The CDR3 sequence: CASSQDRQDTQYF. The CDR3 region has the DNA TGCGCCAGCAGCCAAGACAGGCAAGATACGCAGTATTTT.

The gene calls are TRBV10-1 and TRBJ1-1; tentative D call: TRBD1 (6 bases). The CDR3 has 15 residues. Per the germline V gene, CDR1 is WNHNN and CDR2 is SYGVQD (reference sequence). The V end was cut by 2 bases, the J end by 6 bases, with 16 bases between. The CDR3 loop reads CASSEHRDFQPEAFF. DNA of the CDR3: TGCGCCAGCAGTGAGCACAGGGATTTCCAGCCTGAAGCTTTCTTT.

This rearrangement joins TRBV29-1 to TRBJ2-1; 13 bases line up with TRBD2. Germline CDR1 SQVTM, CDR2 ANQGSEA. V dropped 7 bases and J dropped 2; count of bases not matched to a gene: 8. The CDR3 runs to 16 residues. The CDR3 protein is CSAGLAGVFPYNEQFF. The CDR3 coding sequence is TGCAGCGCCGGACTAGCGGGAGTATTTCCCTACAATGAGCAGTTCTTC.

V usage is TRBV7-9 and J usage is TRBJ1-2, with D perhaps matching TRBD1 (6 bases). This CDR3 is 12 amino acids long. Germline CDR1 reads SEHNR; CDR2 reads FQNEAQ (reference sequence). Trimming took off 5 bases at V and 8 bases at J, with 12 bases between the two ends. The CDR3 reads CASSGGQQGYTF. The CDR3 DNA is TGTGCCAGCAGCGGTGGACAGCAGGGCTACACCTTC.

The gene calls are TRBV11-2 and TRBJ2-3; D ambiguous. There are 14 residues in the CDR3. Germline loops: CDR1 SGHAT, CDR2 FQNNGV. The V and J ends lost 0 bases and 3 bases respectively, with 7 bases between them. CDR3 bases: TGTGCCAGCAGCTTAGATAGCCGAACAGATACGCAGTATTTT. Its translation: CASSLDSRTDTQYF.

In regard to this clone: The sample contains more than one DNA sequence encoding this CDR3. The gene calls are TRBV15 and TRBJ2-1, with D unclear. CDR3 length: 14 residues. V was shortened by 0 bases and J by 3 bases, with 6 bases between the two germline ends. CDR1 and CDR2 from the germline V gene are LNHNV and YYDKDF (reference sequence). CDR3 amino acids: CATSRERLYNEQFF. CDR3 in DNA: TGTGCCACCAGCAGAGAGCGACTCTACAATGAGCAGTTCTTC.

The V call is TRBV24-1, the J call TRBJ2-5; 7 bases map to TRBD2. Germline-derived CDR1 and CDR2 are KGHDR and SFDVKD. This CDR3 comprises 14 residues. V gave up 4 bases and J gave up 5 bases; unmatched junction bases: 6. The CDR3 coding sequence is TGTGCCACCAGTGACCCTGGGCGGGGGGAGACCCAGTACTTC. It yields the protein CATSDPGRGETQYF.

The V call is TRBV25-1, the J call TRBJ1-3, with D perhaps matching TRBD1 (6 bases). V gave up 6 bases and J gave up 7 bases, with 13 bases separating them. This CDR3 region has 13 residues. In germline, CDR1 is MGHDK, CDR2 SYGVNS. The CDR3 bases are TGTGCCAGCAGGGACAGCGGACCCAACACCATATATTTT. Protein sequence: CASRDSGPNTIYF.